The following is a T cell receptor beta chain sequence with its context. This sample was included in a study of blood T cell repertoires in COVID-19. Assay: immunoSEQ multiplex PCR; the TCRdb copy retains only in-frame clones and omits some. This sample has 130,000 to 150,000 clones, with just under 90% found just once. The sequence derives from a woman in her thirties or forties with acute or convalescent COVID-19. The sample comprised peripheral blood.

Here the CDR3 DNA reads TGTGCCAGCAGTGATAGCGGGGGGGAATACAATGAGCAGTTCTTC. Translation: CASSDSGGEYNEQFF. This chain uses TRBV6-4 with TRBJ2-1; 11 bases are shared with TRBD2. The CDR3 has 15 amino acids. The J segment lost 4 bases and the V segment lost 3 bases, leaving 2 bases of the junction unmatched. Looked up from germline, CDR1 is MRHNA and CDR2 is SNTAGT.